This TCR beta chain was obtained from a study of T cells in Graves' hyperthyroidism and ophthalmopathy. Study results and caveats: The model made its ophthalmopathy prediction, and onset followed a median approximately 6 months later.

The source material, RNA transcripts, was used to amplify TCR beta CDR3 regions. With the HTBI primer set, the TCR CDR3 went through a first round of RT-PCR. A single record per CDR3 protein comes from TCRdb applying MiXCR to the multiplex PCR reads. The sample lists some 490,000 distinct CDR3 sequences; approximately 22% were seen once. This clonotype was counted between two and nine times. Its antigen is currently unknown. The CDR3 totals 16 residues. The germline CDR1 and CDR2 sequences are SGHRS and YFSETQ. Trimming removed 4 bases from V and 3 bases from J; junction bases left unmatched: 12. Fresh 10 ml peripheral blood yielded PBMCs.

The rearrangement links TRBV5-1 to TRBJ2-7; 8 nucleotides agree with TRBD2. The sample comprised blood. This sequence was found in a woman between 65 and 79 years old with Graves' ophthalmopathy. The CDR3 loop is CASSPGGLAGRYEQYF. Here the CDR3 DNA reads TGCGCCAGCAGCCCTGGAGGCCTAGCGGGCCGCTACGAGCAGTACTTC.